One sample yielded the 5 T cell receptor beta chains listed below, sequenced in a study of T cell responses to AZD1222 COVID-19 vaccine. Repertoires were generated with immunoSEQ multiplex PCR, while TCRdb's copy carries only in-frame clones and drops some. The profile shows over 50,000 clones, approximately 80% of them singletons. The specimen comprised peripheral blood, sampled 28 days after the second AZD1222 dose. The receptor set was obtained from an adult who received the AZD1222 COVID-19 vaccine.

V and J are TRBV28 and TRBJ2-7, with D tentatively TRBD1 (5 bases). Germline lookup yields CDR1 MDHEN and CDR2 SYDVKM. Between the trimmed V and J ends, which lost 6 bases and 4 bases, there was a span of 16 bases. The CDR3 extends over 14 amino acids. In nucleotides, the CDR3 is TGTGCCAGCAGCCCCCCAGGGCCGATTTACGAGCAGTACGTC. Residues: CASSPPGPIYEQYV.

The table lists this clone with a few counts. The chain is built from TRBV10-3 and TRBJ2-7; 8 positions match TRBD1. Germline loops: CDR1 ENHRY, CDR2 SYGVKD. CDR3 length: 12 amino acids. Trimming took 5 bases from V and 5 from J; bases not matched to a gene: 2. CDR3 sequence (DNA): TGTGCCATCAGTCTACAGGGGGACGAGCAGTACGTC. Translating it yields CAISLQGDEQYV.

The rearrangement links TRBV5-1 to TRBJ2-5; 9 bases match TRBD2. CDR3 size: 15 residues. V shed 0 bases, J shed 2 bases, and the junction held 2 bases outside the gene matches. Germline CDR1 and CDR2: SGHRS and YFSETQ. The CDR3 DNA is TGCGCCAGCAGCTTGGATCTAGCGGGGCAAGAGACCCAGTACTTC. It translates to CASSLDLAGQETQYF.

The V call is TRBV5-1, the J call TRBJ2-6, with 9 bases that match TRBD1. CDR3 length: 17 amino acids. Germline V lookup: CDR1 SGHRS, CDR2 YFSETQ. Trimming removed 4 bases from V and 2 bases from J; junction bases left unmatched: 7. DNA of the CDR3: TGCGCCAGCAGCACGGGACAGGGAGCCCCTGGGGCCAACGTCCTGACTTTC. Translated, it gives CASSTGQGAPGANVLTF.

The rearrangement links TRBV5-1 to TRBJ2-3; 9 bases line up with TRBD1. The CDR3 is 14 residues long. Germline V gene sequence: CDR1 SGHRS, CDR2 YFSETQ. V gave up 4 bases and J gave up 10 bases; unmatched junction bases: 10. The CDR3 reads CASSLGTGLGAQYF. Here the CDR3 DNA reads TGCGCCAGCAGCCTCGGGACAGGGTTGGGGGCGCAGTATTTT.